This entry lists 32 T cell receptor beta chains sequenced from one sample in a study of brain T cells in children with intractable seizures (TCRdb year 2021). Libraries were built with the immunoSEQ multiplex PCR assay. Held by TCRdb, this immuneACCESS table contains in-frame sequences only and omits some clones. Under half of the omission traces to an unresolved V gene where checked; the cause of the rest is unknown. The sample table records 110,000 or so clones; 94% of these occur just once. Of the sample, 3.8% falls within the top ten clones. This specimen's time point label, per the study, means: resected brain tissue, or blood drawn just prior to surgery. Source: peripheral blood, taken at surgery. The receptors were sampled from a boy under two years old with hemimegalencephaly and intractable seizures.

The chain couples TRBV19 to TRBJ2-7; 9 bases agree with TRBD2. CDR3 length: 16 amino acids. Germline CDR1 and CDR2: LNHDA and SQIVND (reference sequence). The V segment lost 4 bases and the J segment 0 bases; nucleotides outside the gene matches: 7. In DNA, the CDR3 is TGTGCCAGTAGTACCCTAGCGGGATTTAGCTCCTACGAGCAGTACTTC. It yields the protein CASSTLAGFSSYEQYF.

The V call is TRBV5-1, the J call TRBJ1-2; the match to TRBD1 covers 12 bases. The CDR3 runs 13 residues. V dropped 4 bases and J dropped 14; count of bases not matched to a gene: 9. The germline V gene encodes CDR1 SGHRS and CDR2 YFSETQ. The CDR3: CASSPTGQGAHTF. CDR3 sequence (DNA): TGCGCCAGCAGCCCTACGGGACAGGGGGCGCATACCTTC.

The rearrangement uses TRBV5-1 and TRBJ2-2, with 9 bases aligning to TRBD1. Per the germline V gene, CDR1 is SGHRS and CDR2 is YFSETQ. V was clipped by 1 base and J by 4 bases; unmatched bases: 8. The CDR3 length is 17 residues. The chain's CDR3 is CASSLRDRVRGTGELFF. In DNA, the CDR3 is TGCGCCAGCAGCTTGAGGGACAGGGTGAGAGGCACCGGGGAGCTGTTTTTT.

The chain joins TRBV9 to TRBJ2-7, with D maybe TRBD2 (5 bases). Germline-derived CDR1 and CDR2 are SGDLS and YYNGEE. This CDR3 has 16 amino acids. V lost 4 bases and J 4 bases, leaving 21 bases between the germline ends. The CDR3 DNA reads TGTGCCAGCAGCAAAACAGCGGTAGGGCCTGATTACGAGCAGTACTTC. Amino acid sequence: CASSKTAVGPDYEQYF.

The rearrangement joins TRBV4-1 to TRBJ1-2, with TRBD1 identical over 7 bases. V shed 5 bases and J 2 bases; nucleotides not matched to a gene: 5. This CDR3 is 14 amino acids long. Germline lookup yields CDR1 MGHRA and CDR2 YSYEKL. The CDR3 DNA is TGCGCCAGCAGCAGGTTGACAGGGAACTATGGCTACACCTTC. Protein sequence: CASSRLTGNYGYTF.

The genes are TRBV19 and TRBJ1-2; D gene ambiguous. Germline lookup yields CDR1 LNHDA and CDR2 SQIVND (reference sequence). Between the trimmed V and J ends, which lost 7 bases and 2 bases, there was a span of 11 bases. This CDR3 contains 13 residues. The CDR3 protein is CASTKGENYGYTF. In DNA, the CDR3 is TGTGCCAGTACGAAGGGCGAGAACTATGGCTACACCTTC.

The chain carries TRBV11-2 and TRBJ2-1; the D gene is possibly TRBD2 (7 bases). This CDR3 is built from 18 residues. With 5 bases removed from V and 1 base from J, the gap between germline ends came to 21 bases. Germline values: CDR1 SGHAT, CDR2 FQNNGV. The CDR3 sequence is CASSPTRGRVFSYNEQFF. As DNA, the CDR3 is TGTGCCAGCAGCCCAACGAGGGGGAGGGTGTTTTCCTACAATGAGCAGTTCTTC.

The chain couples TRBV24-1 to TRBJ2-3; 8 nucleotides align to TRBD1. The CDR3 is 17 residues long. The germline gives CDR1 KGHDR, CDR2 SFDVKD. V gave up 4 bases and J gave up 4 bases; unmatched junction bases: 12. The DNA for the CDR3 is TGTGCCACCAGTGACCCACCGACAGGGGCCTCCCCAGATACGCAGTATTTT. As protein: CATSDPPTGASPDTQYF.

The V gene is TRBV6-5, the J gene TRBJ1-1; possibly TRBD1 for D (5 bases). V lost 6 bases and J lost 4, with 12 bases in between. There are 13 residues in the CDR3. Germline-derived CDR1 and CDR2 are MNHEY and SVGAGI. CDR3 region: CASSRVVITEAFF. The DNA for the CDR3 is TGTGCCAGCAGCAGGGTTGTAATCACTGAAGCTTTCTTT.

The chain combines TRBV19 with TRBJ2-1; D is perhaps TRBD2 (6 bases). V was shortened by 3 bases and J by 7 bases, with 19 bases between the two germline ends. Germline CDR1 LNHDA, CDR2 SQIVND (reference sequence). The CDR3 contains 16 residues. This CDR3 reads CASSILGGMGVNEQFF. The CDR3 region has the DNA TGTGCCAGTAGTATCTTGGGCGGGATGGGGGTAAATGAGCAGTTCTTC.

This sequence joins TRBV7-2 and TRBJ2-3; D gene ambiguous. CDR3 length equals 15 residues. CDR1 and CDR2 from the germline V gene are SGHTA and FQGNSA. V lost 4 bases and J 4 bases, leaving 15 bases between the germline ends. The CDR3 bases are TGTGCCAGCAGCTCGCTGGACCGATCGGCAGATACGCAGTATTTT. This gives the protein CASSSLDRSADTQYF.

The CDR3 DNA reads TGTGCCAGCTCACGGACAGGGCAGAACACTGAAGCTTTCTTT. Amino acids: CASSRTGQNTEAFF. The J gene is TRBJ1-1, the V gene TRBV18, with TRBD1 matching over 8 bases. Germline V gene lookup returns CDR1 KGHSH and CDR2 LQKENI. V shed 4 bases and J 1 base; nucleotides not matched to a gene: 2. The CDR3 covers 14 residues.

This clone was observed a few times. The chain employs TRBV7-3 and TRBJ1-6; no definite D call. The germline V and J ends were trimmed by 0 bases and 7 bases, with 4 bases remaining between them. Germline V gene lookup returns CDR1 SGHTA and CDR2 FQGTGA. The CDR3 is 13 residues long. The DNA for the CDR3 is TGTGCCAGCAGCTTAACCCTGAATTCACCCCTCCACTTT. Translated: CASSLTLNSPLHF.

The chain joins TRBV12-5 to TRBJ2-1; D is ambiguous. The length of the CDR3 is 16 residues. Per germline, CDR1 LGHNT and CDR2 FRNRAP. V was pared by 1 base and J by 2 bases, with 12 bases between. CDR3 sequence reads: CASGLGPLPPYNEQFF. CDR3 coding DNA: TGTGCTAGTGGTTTGGGGCCCTTACCCCCCTACAATGAGCAGTTCTTC.

DNA for the CDR3: TGCGCCAGCAGCTACGGGACAACGGTCACTGAAGCTTTCTTT. It specifies CASSYGTTVTEAFF. The rearrangement joins TRBV5-1 to TRBJ1-1; a possible D gene is TRBD1 (6 bases). Germline CDR1 SGHRS, CDR2 YFSETQ. This CDR3 is built from 14 residues. Trimming pared 3 bases from V and 4 bases from J, leaving 13 bases between. The whole variable domain, filled in from reference TRBV5-1 and TRBJ1-1, reads KAGVTQTPRYLIKTRGQQVTLSCSPISGHRSVSWYQQTPGQGLQFLFEYFSETQRNKGNFPGRFSGRQFSNSRSEMNVSTLELGDSALYLCASSYGTTVTEAFFGQGTRLTVV.

V usage is TRBV6-5 and J usage is TRBJ2-1; 8 bases are a match to TRBD2. There are 14 residues in the CDR3. V lost 0 bases and J lost 7; bases outside the gene matches: 2. In germline, CDR1 is MNHEY, CDR2 SVGAGI. The CDR3 sequence is CASSYSTSANEQFF. The DNA of the CDR3 is TGTGCCAGCAGTTACTCGACTAGCGCAAATGAGCAGTTCTTC.

The CDR3 DNA follows: TGTGCCAGCAGTTTACTCTTATTGAACACTGAAGCTTTCTTT. Protein sequence: CASSLLLLNTEAFF. The chain is built from TRBV28 and TRBJ1-1; no firm D call. Trimming took off 2 bases at V and 0 bases at J, with 7 bases between the two ends. The CDR3 consists of 14 residues. Germline CDR1 and CDR2: MDHEN and SYDVKM.

The chain links TRBV10-3 to TRBJ2-2; 14 bases are a match to TRBD2. The CDR3 spans 16 residues. Germline trimming cut 7 bases from V and 4 bases from J; bases unmatched to any gene: 5. From germline, CDR1 is ENHRY and CDR2 SYGVKD. CDR3: CAITRLAGGGTGELFF. The CDR3, as DNA: TGTGCCATCACCCGACTAGCGGGAGGGGGCACCGGGGAGCTGTTTTTT.

The chain employs TRBV7-9 and TRBJ2-2, with D unresolved. The ends were cut back, 0 bases at V and 4 bases at J, with 3 bases in the middle. The CDR3 runs 13 residues. CDR1 and CDR2 (germline): SEHNR, FQNEAQ (reference sequence). The CDR3 DNA sequence: TGTGCCAGCAGCTTAGCCCTCACCGGGGAGCTGTTTTTT. Its translation: CASSLALTGELFF.

The rearrangement joins TRBV10-3 to TRBJ1-6; unclear D gene. Germline V gives CDR1 ENHRY, CDR2 SYGVKD. The CDR3 runs 16 residues. Between the trimmed V and J ends, which lost 3 bases and 0 bases, there was a span of 9 bases. For the CDR3, the DNA is TGTGCCATCAGTGAAGGAGGAAGCTCCTATAATTCACCCCTCCACTTT. Translated: CAISEGGSSYNSPLHF.

This sequence joins TRBV3-1 (or the pseudogene TRBV3-2) and TRBJ1-2; D is undetermined. The CDR3 extends over 14 amino acids. V was pared by 1 base and J by 4 bases, with 10 bases between. CDR1 and CDR2 from the germline V gene are LGHDT and YNNKEL (reference sequence). The CDR3 sequence: CASSQGSGIYGYTF. As DNA, the CDR3 is TGTGCCAGCAGCCAAGGAAGCGGGATCTATGGCTACACCTTC.

The chain joins TRBV27 to TRBJ2-3; the D is unclear. The V end was cut by 6 bases, the J end by 4 bases, with 11 bases between. The CDR3 consists of 13 residues. Germline V lookup: CDR1 MNHEY, CDR2 SMNVEV (reference sequence). In nucleotides, the CDR3 is TGTGCCAGCAGCACGCCAATATCAGATACGCAGTATTTT. Its protein is CASSTPISDTQYF.

The chain joins TRBV12-3 or TRBV12-4 to TRBJ1-5; D not resolved. This CDR3 contains 13 residues. Trimming stripped 6 bases from V and 8 bases from J, with 14 bases between. CDR3 amino acids: CASSHQQPEPQHF. The CDR3 DNA is TGTGCCAGCAGCCATCAACAGCCCGAGCCCCAGCATTTT.

The CDR3 region is CASQQTRGRNTGELFF. The CDR3 nucleotides read TGTGCCAGCCAGCAGACGAGGGGGCGAAACACCGGGGAGCTGTTTTTT. V gene TRBV2 combines with J gene TRBJ2-2; 7 nucleotides line up with TRBD1. The length of the CDR3 is 16 residues. Germline CDR1 is SNHLY and CDR2 is FYNNEI. V lost 8 bases to trimming and J lost 2 bases; unmatched junction nucleotides: 11.

This chain connects TRBV7-2 to TRBJ2-7, with TRBD2 identical over 9 bases. Trimming at V came to 6 bases and at J to 2 bases, leaving 2 bases not matched to a gene. This CDR3 is built from 13 residues. Germline V gives CDR1 SGHTA, CDR2 FQGNSA. CDR3 nucleotides: TGTGCCAGCAGGGCGGGAGGGCCCTACGAGCAGTACTTC. It yields the protein CASRAGGPYEQYF.

The J gene is TRBJ2-5, the V gene TRBV2; D might be TRBD1 (5 bases). This CDR3 has 12 residues. Germline loops: CDR1 SNHLY, CDR2 FYNNEI. V was trimmed by 1 base and J by 8 bases, leaving 8 bases between them. In DNA form, the CDR3 reads TGTGCCAGCAGTGAAGGGGGCGGAACCCAGTACTTC. This codes for CASSEGGGTQYF.

In DNA, the CDR3 is TGTGCCAGCAGCATGGGACTAGCGGGAGGGAATGAGCAGTTCTTC. This codes for CASSMGLAGGNEQFF. The chain carries TRBV7-9 and TRBJ2-1; 16 bases align to TRBD2. V lost 5 bases and J lost 7; bases outside the gene matches: 2. The CDR3 contains 15 residues. Germline CDR1 SEHNR, CDR2 FQNEAQ (reference sequence). Together with reference TRBV7-9 and TRBJ2-1, the CDR3 gives the full variable domain: DTGVSQNPRHKITKRGQNVTFRCDPISEHNRLYWYRQTLGQGPEFLTYFQNEAQLEKSRLLSDRFSAERPKGSFSTLEIQRTEQGDSAMYLCASSMGLAGGNEQFFGPGTRLTVL.

With respect to this clone: Distinct nucleotide sequences in the sample also encode this CDR3. The rearrangement joins TRBV4-1 to TRBJ2-1; D unresolved. Trimming pared 4 bases from V and 7 bases from J, leaving 5 bases between. Germline V gene data show CDR1 as MGHRA and CDR2 as YSYEKL. This CDR3 has 11 residues. The CDR3 DNA follows: TGCGCCAGCAGCCGTGGGAATGAGCAGTTCTTC. This codes for CASSRGNEQFF.

The rearrangement links TRBV4-1 to TRBJ2-3; perhaps TRBD1 as D (5 bases). Between the trimmed V and J ends, which lost 3 bases and 2 bases, there was a span of 9 bases. The CDR3 has 14 amino acids. Germline assignment: CDR1 MGHRA and CDR2 YSYEKL. The CDR3: CASSQAGFTDTQYF. The DNA for the CDR3 is TGCGCCAGCAGCCAGGCAGGGTTCACAGATACGCAGTATTTT.

The chain joins TRBV7-2 to TRBJ2-1; D ambiguous. This CDR3 contains 14 residues. Germline V lookup: CDR1 SGHTA, CDR2 FQGNSA. Trimming removed 6 bases at V and 7 bases at J, with 16 bases between. CDR3 DNA: TGTGCCAGCAGTTTACTCCTATTTGCGAATGAGCAGTTCTTC. Amino acids: CASSLLLFANEQFF. Based on the CDR3 plus reference TRBV7-2 and TRBJ2-1, the full variable domain is GAGVSQSPSNKVTEKGKDVELRCDPISGHTALYWYRQSLGQGLEFLIYFQGNSAPDKSGLPSDRFSAERTGGSVSTLTIQRTQQEDSAVYLCASSLLLFANEQFFGPGTRLTVL.

V and J are TRBV10-3 and TRBJ2-3; TRBD2 is a possible D gene (6 bases). V was trimmed by 6 bases and J by 8 bases, leaving 18 bases between them. The CDR3 totals 14 residues. The germline V gene encodes CDR1 ENHRY and CDR2 SYGVKD. CDR3 sequence: CAIRAREPGGTQYF. CDR3 nucleotide sequence: TGTGCCATCAGGGCCAGGGAACCCGGGGGTACGCAGTATTTT.

The chain uses TRBV28 and TRBJ2-3, with D perhaps assigned TRBD1 or TRBD2 (5 bases each). V lost 1 base and J lost 0, with 20 bases in between. Per germline, CDR1 MDHEN and CDR2 SYDVKM. The CDR3 spans 19 residues. CDR3 coding DNA: TGTGCCAGCAGTTTATTTCTTGGGGGATTCGGTACTAGCACAGATACGCAGTATTTT. This gives the protein CASSLFLGGFGTSTDTQYF.